One T cell receptor beta chain is described in this entry. The sample comes from a study of blood T cell repertoires in COVID-19. Original data processing: Reference gene primers were amplified, and this amplification served to estimate nucleated cell counts. Generated by immunoSEQ multiplex PCR, the TCRdb table keeps only in-frame clones and is missing some. V and J calls and clone size follow that table, whereas D and trimming were derived from the DNA. The sample carries about 270,000 clones, 75% to 90% recorded once. The trim removed 1 base at V and 5 bases at J, leaving 3 bases unmatched. This CDR3 has 14 amino acids. Germline lookup yields CDR1 SGHRS and CDR2 YFSETQ.

The genes are TRBV5-1 and TRBJ1-1, with 9 bases aligning to TRBD1. The sequenced sample consisted of peripheral blood. The receptor was isolated from a woman aged 65 to 85 with acute or convalescent COVID-19. The CDR3 DNA follows: TGCGCCAGCAGCTTGCGGGACAGGGATACTGAAGCTTTCTTT. As protein: CASSLRDRDTEAFF.